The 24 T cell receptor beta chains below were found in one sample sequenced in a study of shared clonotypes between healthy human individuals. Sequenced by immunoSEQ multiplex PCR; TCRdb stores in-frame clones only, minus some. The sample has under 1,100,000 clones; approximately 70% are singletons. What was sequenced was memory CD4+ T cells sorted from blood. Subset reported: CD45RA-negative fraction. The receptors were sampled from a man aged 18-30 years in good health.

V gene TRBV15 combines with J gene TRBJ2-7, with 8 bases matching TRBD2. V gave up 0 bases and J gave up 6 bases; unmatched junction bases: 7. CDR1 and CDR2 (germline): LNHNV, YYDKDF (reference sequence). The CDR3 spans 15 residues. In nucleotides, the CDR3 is TGTGCCACCAGCAGAGATTTTGGCGGGAGGCGCGAGCAGTACTTC. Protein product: CATSRDFGGRREQYF.

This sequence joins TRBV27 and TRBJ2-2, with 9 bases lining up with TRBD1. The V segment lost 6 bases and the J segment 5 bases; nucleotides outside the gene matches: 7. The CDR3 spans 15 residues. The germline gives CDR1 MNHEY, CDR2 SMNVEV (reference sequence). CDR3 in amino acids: CASRGDRVGTGELFF. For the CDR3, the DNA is TGTGCCAGCAGGGGGGACAGGGTTGGGACCGGGGAGCTGTTTTTT.

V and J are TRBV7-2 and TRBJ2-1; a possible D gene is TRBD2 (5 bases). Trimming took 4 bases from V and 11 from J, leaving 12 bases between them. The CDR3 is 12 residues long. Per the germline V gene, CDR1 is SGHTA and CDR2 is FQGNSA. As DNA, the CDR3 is TGTGCCAGCAGCTCCTTGGCCGGGAAGCAGTTCTTC. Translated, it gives CASSSLAGKQFF.

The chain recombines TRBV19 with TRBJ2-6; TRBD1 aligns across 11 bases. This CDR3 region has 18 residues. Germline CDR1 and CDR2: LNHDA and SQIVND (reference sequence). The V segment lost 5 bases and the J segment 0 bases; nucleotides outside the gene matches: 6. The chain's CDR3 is CASSGDRGARSGANVLTF. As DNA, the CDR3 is TGTGCCAGTAGTGGGGACAGGGGGGCCCGCTCTGGGGCCAACGTCCTGACTTTC.

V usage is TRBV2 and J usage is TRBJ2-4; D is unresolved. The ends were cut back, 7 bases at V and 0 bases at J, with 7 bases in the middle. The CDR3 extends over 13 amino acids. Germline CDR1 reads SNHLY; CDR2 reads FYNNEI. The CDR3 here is CASNGVAKNIQYF. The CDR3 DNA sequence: TGTGCCAGCAACGGAGTAGCCAAAAACATTCAGTACTTC.

CDR3 in DNA: TGTGCCAGCAGCCCGCAGGGGGCGGGAACCGGGGAGCTGTTTTTT. It encodes CASSPQGAGTGELFF. This rearrangement joins TRBV11-3 to TRBJ2-2; 8 nucleotides align to TRBD1. CDR3 length: 15 residues. J lost 5 bases, V lost 5 bases, and 7 bases had no gene match. Germline V CDR1 and CDR2: SGHNT, YENEEA.

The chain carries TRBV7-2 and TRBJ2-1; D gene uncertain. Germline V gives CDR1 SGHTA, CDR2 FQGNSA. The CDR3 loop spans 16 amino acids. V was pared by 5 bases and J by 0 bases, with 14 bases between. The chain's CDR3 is CASSVNAAGSYNEQFF. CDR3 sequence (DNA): TGTGCCAGCAGCGTCAATGCTGCCGGCTCCTACAATGAGCAGTTCTTC.

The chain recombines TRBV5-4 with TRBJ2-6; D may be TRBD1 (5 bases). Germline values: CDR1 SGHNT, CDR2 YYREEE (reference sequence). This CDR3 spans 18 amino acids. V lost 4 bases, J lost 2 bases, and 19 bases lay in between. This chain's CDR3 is CASSGAAVGGTGANVLTF. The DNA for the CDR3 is TGTGCCAGCAGCGGGGCCGCGGTGGGTGGGACTGGGGCCAACGTCCTGACTTTC.

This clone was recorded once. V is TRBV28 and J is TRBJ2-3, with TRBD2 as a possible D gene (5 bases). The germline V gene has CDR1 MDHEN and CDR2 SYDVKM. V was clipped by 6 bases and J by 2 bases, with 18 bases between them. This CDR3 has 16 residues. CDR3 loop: CASRGSAGISTDTQYF. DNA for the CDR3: TGTGCCAGCAGGGGTTCGGCGGGCATTTCCACAGATACGCAGTATTTT.

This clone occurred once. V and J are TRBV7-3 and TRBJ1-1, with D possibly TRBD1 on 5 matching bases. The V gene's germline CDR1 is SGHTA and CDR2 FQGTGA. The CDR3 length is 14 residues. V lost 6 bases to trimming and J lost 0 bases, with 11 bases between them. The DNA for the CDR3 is TGTGCCAGCAGTGGGGGAGGGTTGAACACTGAAGCTTTCTTT. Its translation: CASSGGGLNTEAFF.

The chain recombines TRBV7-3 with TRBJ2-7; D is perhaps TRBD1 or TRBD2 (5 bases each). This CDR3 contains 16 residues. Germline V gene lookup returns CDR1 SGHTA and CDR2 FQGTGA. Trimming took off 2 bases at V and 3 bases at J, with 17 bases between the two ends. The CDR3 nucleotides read TGTGCCAGCAGCTTAGGGATTGGGGGTGCGGGCTACGAGCAGTACTTC. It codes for CASSLGIGGAGYEQYF.

CDR3 coding DNA: TGTGCCAGCAGTTTAGCGGGGACCCCAAGCTCCTACGAGCAGTACTTC. Amino acid sequence: CASSLAGTPSSYEQYF. The chain has TRBV27 and TRBJ2-7; D might be TRBD2 (6 bases). V lost 2 bases to trimming and J lost 0 bases, with 14 bases between them. The CDR3 runs 16 residues. CDR1 MNHEY and CDR2 SMNVEV come from the germline V gene (reference sequence).

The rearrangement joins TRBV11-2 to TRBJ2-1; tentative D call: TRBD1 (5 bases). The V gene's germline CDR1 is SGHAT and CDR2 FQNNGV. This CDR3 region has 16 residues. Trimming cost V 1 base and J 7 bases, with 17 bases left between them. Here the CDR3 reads CASSLGLGPRVNEQFF. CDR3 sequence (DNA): TGTGCCAGCAGCTTAGGTTTGGGGCCTCGAGTGAATGAGCAGTTCTTC.

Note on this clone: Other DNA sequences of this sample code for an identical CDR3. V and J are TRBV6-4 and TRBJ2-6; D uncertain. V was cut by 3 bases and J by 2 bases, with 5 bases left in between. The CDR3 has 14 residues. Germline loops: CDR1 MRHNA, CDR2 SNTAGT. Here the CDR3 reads CASSEQTGANVLTF. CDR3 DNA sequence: TGTGCCAGCAGTGAACAAACTGGGGCCAACGTCCTGACTTTC.

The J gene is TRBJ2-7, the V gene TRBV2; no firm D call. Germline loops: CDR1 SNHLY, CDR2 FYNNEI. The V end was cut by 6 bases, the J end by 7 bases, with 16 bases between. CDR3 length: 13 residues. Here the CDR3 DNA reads TGTGCCAGCAGCTACCTACGGGTCGGAGAGCAGTACTTC. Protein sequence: CASSYLRVGEQYF.

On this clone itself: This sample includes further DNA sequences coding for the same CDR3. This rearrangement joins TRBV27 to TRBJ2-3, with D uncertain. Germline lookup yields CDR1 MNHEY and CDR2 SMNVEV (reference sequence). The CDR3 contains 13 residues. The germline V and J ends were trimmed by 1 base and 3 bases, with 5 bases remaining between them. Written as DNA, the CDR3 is TGTGCCAGCAGTTTATTTCGGACAGATACGCAGTATTTT. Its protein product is CASSLFRTDTQYF.

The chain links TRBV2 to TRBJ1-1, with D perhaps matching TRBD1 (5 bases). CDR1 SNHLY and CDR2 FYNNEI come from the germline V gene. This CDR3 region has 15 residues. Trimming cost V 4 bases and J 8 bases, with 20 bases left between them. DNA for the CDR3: TGTGCCAGCAGTGTTCGGGGGATCTACACTTCGGAAGCTTTCTTT. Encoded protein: CASSVRGIYTSEAFF.

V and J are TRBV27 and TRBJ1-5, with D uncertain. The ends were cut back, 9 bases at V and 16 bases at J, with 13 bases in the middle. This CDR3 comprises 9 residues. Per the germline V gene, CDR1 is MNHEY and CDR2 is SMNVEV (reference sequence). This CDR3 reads CASKAGSHF. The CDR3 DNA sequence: TGTGCCAGTAAGGCGGGAAGTCATTTT.

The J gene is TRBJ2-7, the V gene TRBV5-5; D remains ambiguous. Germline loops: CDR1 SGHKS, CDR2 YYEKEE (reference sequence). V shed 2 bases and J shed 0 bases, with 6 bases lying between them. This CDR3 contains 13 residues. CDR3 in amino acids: CASSFVASYEQYF. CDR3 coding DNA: TGTGCCAGCAGCTTTGTCGCCTCCTACGAGCAGTACTTC.

The CDR3 is CASSSEGQGLFHF. CDR3 coding DNA: TGTGCCAGCTCTTCCGAAGGACAGGGACTTTTCCACTTT. The chain carries TRBV28 and TRBJ1-6, with 8 bases that match TRBD1. The CDR3 is 13 amino acids. Germline V CDR1 and CDR2: MDHEN, SYDVKM. V dropped 8 bases and J dropped 17; count of bases not matched to a gene: 14.

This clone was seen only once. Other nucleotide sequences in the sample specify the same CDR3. As DNA, the CDR3 is TGCGCCAGCAGCGGCGGGGGGGCCGGGGAGACCCAGTACTTC. Protein: CASSGGGAGETQYF. The chain is built from TRBV5-1 and TRBJ2-5, with 9 bases fitting TRBD2. Per the germline V gene, CDR1 is SGHRS and CDR2 is YFSETQ. V shed 4 bases, J shed 5 bases, and the junction held 6 bases outside the gene matches. CDR3 size: 14 residues.

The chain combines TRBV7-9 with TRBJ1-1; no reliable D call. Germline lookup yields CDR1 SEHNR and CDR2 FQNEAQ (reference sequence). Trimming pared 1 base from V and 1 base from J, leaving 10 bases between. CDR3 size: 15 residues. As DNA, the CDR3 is TGTGCCAGCAGCTTAGACCGCGGCGGGAACACTGAAGCTTTCTTT. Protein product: CASSLDRGGNTEAFF.

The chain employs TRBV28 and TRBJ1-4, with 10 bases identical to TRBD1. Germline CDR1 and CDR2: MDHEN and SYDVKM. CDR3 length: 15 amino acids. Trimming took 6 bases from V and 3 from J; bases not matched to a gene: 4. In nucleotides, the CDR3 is TGTGCCAGCAGAGGGGACAGGGGATCTAATGAAAAACTGTTTTTT. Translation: CASRGDRGSNEKLFF. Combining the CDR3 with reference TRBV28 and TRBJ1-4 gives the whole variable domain DVKVTQSSRYLVKRTGEKVFLECVQDMDHENMFWYRQDPGLGLRLIYFSYDVKMKEKGDIPEGYSVSREKKERFSLILESASTNQTSMYLCASRGDRGSNEKLFFGSGTQLSVL.

CDR3 amino acids: CASSLGGVDNEKLFF. For the CDR3, the DNA is TGTGCCAGCAGCCTCGGGGGGGTCGATAATGAAAAACTGTTTTTT. V gene TRBV7-9 combines with J gene TRBJ1-4; weak D call: TRBD1 (5 bases). This CDR3 region has 15 residues. V was pared by 5 bases and J by 4 bases, with 14 bases between. Germline assignment: CDR1 SEHNR and CDR2 FQNEAQ (reference sequence). The whole variable domain, remainder taken from reference TRBV7-9 and TRBJ1-4, is DTGVSQNPRHKITKRGQNVTFRCDPISEHNRLYWYRQTLGQGPEFLTYFQNEAQLEKSRLLSDRFSAERPKGSFSTLEIQRTEQGDSAMYLCASSLGGVDNEKLFFGSGTQLSVL.